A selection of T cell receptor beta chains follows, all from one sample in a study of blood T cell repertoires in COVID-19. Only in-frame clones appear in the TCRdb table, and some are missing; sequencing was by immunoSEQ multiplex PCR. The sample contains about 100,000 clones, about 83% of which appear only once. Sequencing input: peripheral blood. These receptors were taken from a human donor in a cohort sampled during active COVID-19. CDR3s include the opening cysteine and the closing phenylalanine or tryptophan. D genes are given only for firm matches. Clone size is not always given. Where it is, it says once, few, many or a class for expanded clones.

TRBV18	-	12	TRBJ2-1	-	TGTGCCAGCTCACCACAGGGGAATGAGCAGTTCTTC	CASSPQGNEQFF
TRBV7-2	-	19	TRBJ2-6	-	TGTGCCAGCAGCTTAGCGTTTATCAGGGCCTTCTCTGGGGCCAACGTCCTGACTTTC	CASSLAFIRAFSGANVLTF
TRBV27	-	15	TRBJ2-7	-	TGTGCCAGCAGTTTAACAAGACTGGAATCCTACGAGCAGTACTTC	CASSLTRLESYEQYF
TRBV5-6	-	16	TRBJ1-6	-	TGTGCCAGCAGCCCCAACTCGGGGAGGGATAATTCACCCCTCCACTTT	CASSPNSGRDNSPLHF
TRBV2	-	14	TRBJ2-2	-	TGTGCCAGCGGCGGAGGGGCCTACACCGGGGAGCTGTTTTTT	CASGGGAYTGELFF
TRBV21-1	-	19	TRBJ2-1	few	TGTGCCAGCAGCAAAAGACCCTCTAGCGGTGAGAGCTCCTACAATGAGCAGTTCTTC	CASSKRPSSGESSYNEQFF
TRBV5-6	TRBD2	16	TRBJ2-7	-	TGTGCCAGCAGCTTAGGTCTAGCGGGAGTCTCCTACGAGCAGTACTTC	CASSLGLAGVSYEQYF
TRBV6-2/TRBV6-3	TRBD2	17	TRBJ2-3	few	TGTGCCAGCAGTTACTCGGGTAGCGGGGGGAGTTGGAATACGCAGTATTTT	CASSYSGSGGSWNTQYF
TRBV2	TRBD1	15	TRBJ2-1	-	TGTGCCAGCACCGGGGACAGGGGGATTTACAATGAGCAGTTCTTC	CASTGDRGIYNEQFF
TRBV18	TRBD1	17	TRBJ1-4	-	TGTGCCAGCTCACCACAGGCAGGGGGCGCGTCTAATGAAAAACTGTTTTTT	CASSPQAGGASNEKLFF
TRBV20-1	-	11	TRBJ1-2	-	TGCAGTGCTAGGGAGAGCTATGGCTACACCTTC	CSARESYGYTF
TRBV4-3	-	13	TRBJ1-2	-	TGCGCCAGCAGCCAAGATGGAAGGGAGGGCTACACCTTC	CASSQDGREGYTF
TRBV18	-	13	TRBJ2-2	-	TGTGCCAGCTCACCTAGCCCGCTCGGGGAGCTGTTTTTT	CASSPSPLGELFF
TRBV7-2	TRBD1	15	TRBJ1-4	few	TGTGCCAGCAGCCTCGGACAGGCCAGGGATGAAAAACTGTTTTTT	CASSLGQARDEKLFF
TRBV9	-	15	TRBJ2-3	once	TGTGCCAGCAGCTTTCAACATGCGGGTGGGGATACGCAGTATTTT	CASSFQHAGGDTQYF
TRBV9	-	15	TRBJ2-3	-	TGTGCCAGCAGCGTAGGGGCAGGGGTTGGTGGTACGCAGTATTTT	CASSVGAGVGGTQYF
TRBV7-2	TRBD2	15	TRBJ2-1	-	TGTGCCAGCAGCTCCCTTGCGGGGGTGGCCTACGAGCAGTTCTTC	CASSSLAGVAYEQFF
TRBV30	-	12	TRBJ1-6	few	TGTGCCTGGGACAGCTATAATTCACCCCTCCACTTT	CAWDSYNSPLHF
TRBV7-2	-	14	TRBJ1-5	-	TGTGCCAGCAGCGGAGGAGGGTACAATCAGCCCCAGCATTTT	CASSGGGYNQPQHF
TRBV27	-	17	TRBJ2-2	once	TGTGCCAGCAGTTTAAGCTCGAGGGAGAGGAACACCGGGGAGCTGTTTTTT	CASSLSSRERNTGELFF
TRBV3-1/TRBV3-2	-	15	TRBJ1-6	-	TGTGCCAGCAGCCAAGTCGTCAGGGTTGGGTCACCCCTCCACTTT	CASSQVVRVGSPLHF
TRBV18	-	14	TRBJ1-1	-	TGTGCCAGCCCGCCGGCCTCAGGGCCAACTGAAGCTTTCTTT	CASPPASGPTEAFF
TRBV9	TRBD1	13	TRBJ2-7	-	TGTGCCAGCAGCGGAGGACAGGGGAACGAGCAGTACTTC	CASSGGQGNEQYF
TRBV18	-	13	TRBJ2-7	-	TGTGCCAGCTCACCGGGCACCTCCTACGAGCAGTACTTC	CASSPGTSYEQYF
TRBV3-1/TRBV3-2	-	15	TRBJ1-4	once	TGTGCCAGCAGCCCACACAGGACAACTAATGAAAAACTGTTTTTT	CASSPHRTTNEKLFF
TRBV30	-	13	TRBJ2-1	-	TGTGCCTGGAGTGTCGGGGTGAGAAATGAGCAGTTCTTC	CAWSVGVRNEQFF
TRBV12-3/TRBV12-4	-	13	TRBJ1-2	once	TGTGCCAGCAGTTTCGGTACGCCCTATGGCTACACCTTC	CASSFGTPYGYTF
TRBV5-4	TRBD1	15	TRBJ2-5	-	TGTGCCAGCAGCTTAAACAGGGGTAGGCAAGAGACCCAGTACTTC	CASSLNRGRQETQYF
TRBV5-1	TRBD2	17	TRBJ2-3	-	TGCGCCAGCAGCTTGGGGGCTTTAGCGGGAGGCACAGATACGCAGTATTTT	CASSLGALAGGTDTQYF
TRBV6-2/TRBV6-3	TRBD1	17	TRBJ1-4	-	TGTGCCAGCAGTCCATTTAGGGGACAGGGAGGAGAAGAAAAACTGTTTTTT	CASSPFRGQGGEEKLFF
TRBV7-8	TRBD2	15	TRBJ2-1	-	TGTGCCAGCAGCTTAGGGACTAGCGGGATCAATGAGCAGTTCTTC	CASSLGTSGINEQFF
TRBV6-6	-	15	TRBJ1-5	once	TGTGCCAGCAGTTACTCGAAGGCACCGGAGCAGCCCCAGCATTTT	CASSYSKAPEQPQHF
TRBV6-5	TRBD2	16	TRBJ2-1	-	TGTGCCAGCAGTTTCGTGAGCGGGAGAATTTCGAATGAGCAGTTCTTC	CASSFVSGRISNEQFF
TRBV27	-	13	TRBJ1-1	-	TGTGCCAGCAGTTTAAGACAGACTTCTGAAGCTTTCTTT	CASSLRQTSEAFF
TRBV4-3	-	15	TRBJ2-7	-	TGCGCCAGCTCTACCGTGTTGGGGGCGACGGGGGAGCAGTACTTC	CASSTVLGATGEQYF
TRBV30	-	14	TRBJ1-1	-	TGTGCCTGGAGAGACGGGAGTAACCAGGATGAAGCTTTCTTT	CAWRDGSNQDEAFF
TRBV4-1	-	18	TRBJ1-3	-	TGCGCCAGCAGCCCCGACGGGGTCCAGGGGACCTCTGGAAACACCATATATTTT	CASSPDGVQGTSGNTIYF
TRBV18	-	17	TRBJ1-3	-	TGTGCCAGCTCACCAATTACCTTAACTCACTCTGGAAACACCATATATTTT	CASSPITLTHSGNTIYF
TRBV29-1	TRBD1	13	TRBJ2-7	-	TGCAGCGTTCGACAGGGGGCTAGCCACGAGCAGTACTTC	CSVRQGASHEQYF
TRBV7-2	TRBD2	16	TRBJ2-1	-	TGTGCCAGCAGCTTAAGACTAGCGGGAAGCCTTAATGAGCAGTTCTTC	CASSLRLAGSLNEQFF